This T cell receptor (beta chain) appears in the sequencing data of a study of cytomegalovirus exposure and HLA in healthy donors. Regarding the study as a whole: A cluster of highly shared sequence variants was likely a sequencing artifact.

With regard to this clone: The antigen remains undetermined.

The length of the CDR3 is 14 residues. V was shortened by 1 base and J by 4 bases, with 8 bases between the two germline ends. Germline-derived CDR1 and CDR2 are SGHTA and FQGNSA. Use of 60 Vbeta and 13 Jbeta primers characterized the PCR. TCRdb's table, derived via immunoSEQ multiplex PCR, lists solely in-frame clones and lacks some. Here the sample spans more than 90,000 clones, 65% to 75% being singletons. The TCR originated in a man aged 25 to 40 in good health and CMV-seropositive. Sequences were obtained from PBMCs. The chain is built from TRBV7-2 and TRBJ2-1; D gene ambiguous. The CDR3 loop reads CASSLVAAYNEQFF. CDR3 in DNA: TGTGCCAGCAGCTTAGTAGCAGCTTACAATGAGCAGTTCTTC.